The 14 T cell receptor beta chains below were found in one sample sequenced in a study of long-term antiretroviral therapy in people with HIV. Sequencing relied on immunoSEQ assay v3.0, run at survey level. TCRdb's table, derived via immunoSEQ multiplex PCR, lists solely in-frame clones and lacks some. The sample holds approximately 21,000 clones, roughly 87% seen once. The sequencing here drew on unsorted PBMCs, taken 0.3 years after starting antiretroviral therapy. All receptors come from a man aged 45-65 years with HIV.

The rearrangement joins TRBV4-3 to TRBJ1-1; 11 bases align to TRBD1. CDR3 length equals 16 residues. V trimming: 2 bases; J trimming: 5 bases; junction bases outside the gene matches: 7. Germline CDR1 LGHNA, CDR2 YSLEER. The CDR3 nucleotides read TGCGCCAGCAGCCAAAATCCGGGACAGGGGGGGACTGAAGCTTTCTTT. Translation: CASSQNPGQGGTEAFF.

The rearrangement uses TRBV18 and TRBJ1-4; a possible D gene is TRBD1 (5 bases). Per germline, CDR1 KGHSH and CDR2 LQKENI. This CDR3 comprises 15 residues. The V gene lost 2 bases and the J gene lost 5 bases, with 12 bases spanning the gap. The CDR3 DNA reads TGTGCCAGCTCACCAATAGCAGGGCGGAATGAAAAACTGTTTTTT. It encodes CASSPIAGRNEKLFF.

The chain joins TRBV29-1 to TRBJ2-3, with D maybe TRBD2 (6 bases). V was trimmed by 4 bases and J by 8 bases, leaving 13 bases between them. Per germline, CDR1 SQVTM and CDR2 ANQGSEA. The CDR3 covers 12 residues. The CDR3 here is CSVVGGGGTQYF. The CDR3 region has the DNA TGCAGCGTTGTGGGGGGTGGAGGTACGCAGTATTTT.

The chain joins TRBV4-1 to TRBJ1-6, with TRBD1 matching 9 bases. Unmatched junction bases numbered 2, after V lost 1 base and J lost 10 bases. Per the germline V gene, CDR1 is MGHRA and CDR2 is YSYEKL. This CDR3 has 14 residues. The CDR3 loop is CASSQAGQGSPLHF. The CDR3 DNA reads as TGCGCCAGCAGCCAAGCGGGACAGGGATCACCCCTCCACTTT.

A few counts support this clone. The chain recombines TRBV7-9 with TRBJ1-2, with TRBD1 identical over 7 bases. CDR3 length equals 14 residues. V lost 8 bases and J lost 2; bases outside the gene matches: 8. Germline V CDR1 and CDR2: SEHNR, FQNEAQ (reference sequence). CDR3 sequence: CASGDYRGNYGYTF. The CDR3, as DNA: TGTGCCAGCGGAGATTACAGGGGAAACTATGGCTACACCTTC. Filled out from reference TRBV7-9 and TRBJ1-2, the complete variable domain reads DTGVSQNPRHKITKRGQNVTFRCDPISEHNRLYWYRQTLGQGPEFLTYFQNEAQLEKSRLLSDRFSAERPKGSFSTLEIQRTEQGDSAMYLCASGDYRGNYGYTFGSGTRLTVV.

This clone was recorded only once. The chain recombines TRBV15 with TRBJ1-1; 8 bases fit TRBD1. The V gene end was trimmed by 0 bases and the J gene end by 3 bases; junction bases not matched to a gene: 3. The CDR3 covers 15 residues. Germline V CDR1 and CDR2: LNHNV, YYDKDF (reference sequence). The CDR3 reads CATSRDPGQDTEAFF. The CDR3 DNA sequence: TGTGCCACCAGCAGAGATCCGGGACAGGACACTGAAGCTTTCTTT.

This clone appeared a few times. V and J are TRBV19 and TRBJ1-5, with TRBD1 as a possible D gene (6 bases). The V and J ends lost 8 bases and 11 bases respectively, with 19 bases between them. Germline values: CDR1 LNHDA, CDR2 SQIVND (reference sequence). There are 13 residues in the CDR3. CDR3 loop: CASGRDMDRAQHF. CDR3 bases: TGTGCCAGTGGCCGGGACATGGACCGAGCCCAGCATTTT.

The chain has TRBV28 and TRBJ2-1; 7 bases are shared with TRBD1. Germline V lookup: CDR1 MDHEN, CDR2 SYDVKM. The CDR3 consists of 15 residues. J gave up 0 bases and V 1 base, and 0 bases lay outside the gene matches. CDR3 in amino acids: CASSLYRGSYNEQFF. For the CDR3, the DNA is TGTGCCAGCAGTTTATACAGGGGCTCCTACAATGAGCAGTTCTTC.

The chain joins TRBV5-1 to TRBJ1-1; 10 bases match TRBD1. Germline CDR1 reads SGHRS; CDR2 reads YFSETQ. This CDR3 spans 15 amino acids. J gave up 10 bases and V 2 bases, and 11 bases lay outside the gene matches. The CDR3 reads CASSLPGQGKTGAFF. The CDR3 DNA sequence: TGCGCCAGCAGCTTACCGGGACAGGGGAAAACGGGAGCTTTCTTT.

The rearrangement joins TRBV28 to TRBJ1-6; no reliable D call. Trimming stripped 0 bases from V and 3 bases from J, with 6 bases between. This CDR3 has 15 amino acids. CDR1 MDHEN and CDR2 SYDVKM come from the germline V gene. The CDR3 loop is CASSLWASYNSPLHF. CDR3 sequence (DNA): TGTGCCAGCAGTTTATGGGCCAGCTATAATTCACCCCTCCACTTT.

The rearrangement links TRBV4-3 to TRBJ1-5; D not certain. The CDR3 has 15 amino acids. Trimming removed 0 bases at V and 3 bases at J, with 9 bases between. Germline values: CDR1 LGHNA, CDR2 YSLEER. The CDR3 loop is CASSQDYRYNQPQHF. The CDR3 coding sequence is TGCGCCAGCAGCCAAGATTATAGGTACAATCAGCCCCAGCATTTT.

The CDR3 loop reads CASSFAGTATYEQYF. The CDR3, as DNA: TGTGCCAGCAGCTTCGCCGGGACAGCAACCTACGAGCAGTACTTC. The rearrangement uses TRBV11-3 and TRBJ2-7, with TRBD1 matching over 7 bases. This CDR3 has 15 amino acids. V was clipped by 3 bases and J by 2 bases; unmatched bases: 7. Germline CDR1 reads SGHNT; CDR2 reads YENEEA.

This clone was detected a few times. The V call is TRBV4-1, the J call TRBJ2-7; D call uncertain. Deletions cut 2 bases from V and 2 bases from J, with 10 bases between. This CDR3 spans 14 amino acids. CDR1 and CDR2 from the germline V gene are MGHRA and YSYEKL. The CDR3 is CASSQLPGPYEQYF. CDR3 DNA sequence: TGCGCCAGCAGCCAATTACCGGGTCCCTACGAGCAGTACTTC.

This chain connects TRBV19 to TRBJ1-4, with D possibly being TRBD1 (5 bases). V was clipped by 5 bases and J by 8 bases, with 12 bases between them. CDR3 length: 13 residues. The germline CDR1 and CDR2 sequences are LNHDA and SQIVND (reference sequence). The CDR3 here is CASSWGGNEKLFF. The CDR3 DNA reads TGTGCCAGTAGTTGGGGGGGGAACGAAAAACTGTTTTTT.